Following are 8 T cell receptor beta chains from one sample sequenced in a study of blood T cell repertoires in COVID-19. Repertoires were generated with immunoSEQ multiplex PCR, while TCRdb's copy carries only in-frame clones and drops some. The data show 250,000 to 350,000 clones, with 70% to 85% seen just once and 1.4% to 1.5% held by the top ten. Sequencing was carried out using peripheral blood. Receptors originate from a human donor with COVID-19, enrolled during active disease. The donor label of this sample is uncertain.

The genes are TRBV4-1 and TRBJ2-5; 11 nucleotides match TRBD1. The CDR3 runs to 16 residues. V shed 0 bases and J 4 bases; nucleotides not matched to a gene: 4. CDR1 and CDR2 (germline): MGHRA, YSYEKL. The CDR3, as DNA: TGCGCCAGCAGCCAAGATCTTGGACAGGGGGCAGAGACCCAGTACTTC. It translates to CASSQDLGQGAETQYF.

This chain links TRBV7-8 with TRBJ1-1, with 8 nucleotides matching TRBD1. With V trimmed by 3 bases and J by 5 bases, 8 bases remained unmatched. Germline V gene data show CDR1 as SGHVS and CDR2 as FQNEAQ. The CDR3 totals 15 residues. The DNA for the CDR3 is TGTGCCAGCAGCTTCACCGGGACAGGCGATACTGAAGCTTTCTTT. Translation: CASSFTGTGDTEAFF.

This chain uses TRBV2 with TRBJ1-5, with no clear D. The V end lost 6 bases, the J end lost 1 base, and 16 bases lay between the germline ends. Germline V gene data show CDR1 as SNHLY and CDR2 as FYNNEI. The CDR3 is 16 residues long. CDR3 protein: CASRAPGIGSNQPQHF. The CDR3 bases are TGTGCCAGCAGGGCCCCGGGGATAGGAAGCAATCAGCCCCAGCATTTT. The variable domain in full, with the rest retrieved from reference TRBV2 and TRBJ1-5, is EPEVTQTPSHQVTQMGQEVILRCVPISNHLYFYWYRQILGQKVEFLVSFYNNEISEKSEIFDDQFSVERPDGSNFTLKIRSTKLEDSAMYFCASRAPGIGSNQPQHFGDGTRLSIL.

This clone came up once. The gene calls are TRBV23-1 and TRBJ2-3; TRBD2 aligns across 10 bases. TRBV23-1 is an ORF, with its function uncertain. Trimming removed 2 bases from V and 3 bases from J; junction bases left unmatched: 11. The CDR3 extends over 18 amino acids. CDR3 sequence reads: CASSQNGSLAGETDTQYF. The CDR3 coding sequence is TGCGCCAGCAGTCAAAACGGAAGTCTAGCGGGAGAGACAGATACGCAGTATTTT.

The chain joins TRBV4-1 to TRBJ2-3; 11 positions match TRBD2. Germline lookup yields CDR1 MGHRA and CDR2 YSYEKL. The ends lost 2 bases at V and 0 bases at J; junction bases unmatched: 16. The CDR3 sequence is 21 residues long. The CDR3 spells CASSQLKVQTSGKISTDTQYF. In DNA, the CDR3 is TGCGCCAGCAGCCAACTCAAGGTCCAGACTAGCGGGAAGATAAGCACAGATACGCAGTATTTT.

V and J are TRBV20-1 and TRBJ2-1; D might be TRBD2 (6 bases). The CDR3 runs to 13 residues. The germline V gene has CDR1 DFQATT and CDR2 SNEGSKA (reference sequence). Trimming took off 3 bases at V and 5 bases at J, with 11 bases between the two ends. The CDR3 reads CSASMGGDNEQFF. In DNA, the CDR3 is TGCAGTGCTAGTATGGGCGGGGACAATGAGCAGTTCTTC.

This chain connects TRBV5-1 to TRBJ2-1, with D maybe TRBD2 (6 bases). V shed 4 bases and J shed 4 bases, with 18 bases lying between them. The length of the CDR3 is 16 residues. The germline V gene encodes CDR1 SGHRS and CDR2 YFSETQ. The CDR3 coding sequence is TGCGCCAGCAGCCGCGAGGGCGGGGATGGATACAATGAGCAGTTCTTC. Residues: CASSREGGDGYNEQFF. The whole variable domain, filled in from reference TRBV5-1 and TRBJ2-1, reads KAGVTQTPRYLIKTRGQQVTLSCSPISGHRSVSWYQQTPGQGLQFLFEYFSETQRNKGNFPGRFSGRQFSNSRSEMNVSTLELGDSALYLCASSREGGDGYNEQFFGPGTRLTVL.

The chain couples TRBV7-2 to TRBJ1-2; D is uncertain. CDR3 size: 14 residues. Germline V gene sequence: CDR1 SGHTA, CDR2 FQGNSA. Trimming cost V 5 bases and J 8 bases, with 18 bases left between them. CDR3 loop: CASSPSGSRWGYTF. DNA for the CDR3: TGTGCCAGCAGCCCCTCTGGGAGTCGGTGGGGCTACACCTTC. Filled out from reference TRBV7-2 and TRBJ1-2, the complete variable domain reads GAGVSQSPSNKVTEKGKDVELRCDPISGHTALYWYRQSLGQGLEFLIYFQGNSAPDKSGLPSDRFSAERTGGSVSTLTIQRTQQEDSAVYLCASSPSGSRWGYTFGSGTRLTVV.